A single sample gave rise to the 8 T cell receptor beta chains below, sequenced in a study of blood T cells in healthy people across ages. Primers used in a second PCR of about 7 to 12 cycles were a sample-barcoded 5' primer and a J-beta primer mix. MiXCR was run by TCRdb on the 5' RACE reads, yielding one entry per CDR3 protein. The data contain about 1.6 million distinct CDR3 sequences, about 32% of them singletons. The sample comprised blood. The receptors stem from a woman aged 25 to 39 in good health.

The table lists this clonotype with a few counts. Here the CDR3 reads CASAGTASYEQYF. CDR3 nucleotide sequence: TGCGCCAGCGCCGGGACAGCATCCTACGAGCAGTACTTC. The chain couples TRBV5-1 to TRBJ2-7, with TRBD1 matching 7 bases. V was clipped by 7 bases and J by 1 base; unmatched bases: 5. CDR1 and CDR2 from the germline V gene are SGHRS and YFSETQ. CDR3 size: 13 residues. Complete variable domain (other parts from reference TRBV5-1 and TRBJ2-7): KAGVTQTPRYLIKTRGQQVTLSCSPISGHRSVSWYQQTPGQGLQFLFEYFSETQRNKGNFPGRFSGRQFSNSRSEMNVSTLELGDSALYLCASAGTASYEQYFGPGTRLTVT.

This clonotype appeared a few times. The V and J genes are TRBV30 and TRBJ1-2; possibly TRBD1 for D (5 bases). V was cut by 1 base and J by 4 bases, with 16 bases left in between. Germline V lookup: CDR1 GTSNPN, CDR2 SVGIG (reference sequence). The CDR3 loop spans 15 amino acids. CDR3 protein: CAWSGQGLTLYGYTF. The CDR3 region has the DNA TGTGCCTGGAGTGGGCAGGGACTAACGCTCTATGGCTACACCTTC.

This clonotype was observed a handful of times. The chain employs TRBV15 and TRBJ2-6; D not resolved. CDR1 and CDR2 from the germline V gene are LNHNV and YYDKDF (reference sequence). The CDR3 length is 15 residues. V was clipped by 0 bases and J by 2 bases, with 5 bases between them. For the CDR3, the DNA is TGTGCCACCAGCAGAGACATAGCTGGGGCCAACGTCCTGACTTTC. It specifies CATSRDIAGANVLTF. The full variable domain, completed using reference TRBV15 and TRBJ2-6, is DAMVIQNPRYQVTQFGKPVTLSCSQTLNHNVMYWYQQKSSQAPKLLFHYYDKDFNNEADTPDNFQSRRPNTSFCFLDIRSPGLGDTAMYLCATSRDIAGANVLTFGAGSRLTVL.

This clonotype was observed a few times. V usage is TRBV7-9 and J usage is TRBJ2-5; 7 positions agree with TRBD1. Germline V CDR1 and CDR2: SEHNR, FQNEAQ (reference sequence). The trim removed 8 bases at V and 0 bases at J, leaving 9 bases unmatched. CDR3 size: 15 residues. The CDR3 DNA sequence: TGTGCCAGCTCACCCCGGGGACAGTACCAAGAGACCCAGTACTTC. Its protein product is CASSPRGQYQETQYF.

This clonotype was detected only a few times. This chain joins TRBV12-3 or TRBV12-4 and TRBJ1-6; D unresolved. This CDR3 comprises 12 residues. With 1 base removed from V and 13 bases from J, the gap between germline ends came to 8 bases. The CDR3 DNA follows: TGTGCCAGCAGTTTAGAGGGCACCCCCCTCCACTTT. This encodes CASSLEGTPLHF.

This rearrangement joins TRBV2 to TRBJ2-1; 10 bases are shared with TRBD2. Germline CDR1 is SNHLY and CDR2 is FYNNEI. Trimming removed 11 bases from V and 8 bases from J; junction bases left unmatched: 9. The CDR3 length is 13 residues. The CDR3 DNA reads TGTGCCTCTACCGGGACTAGCGTTGATGAGCAGTTCTTC. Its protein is CASTGTSVDEQFF.

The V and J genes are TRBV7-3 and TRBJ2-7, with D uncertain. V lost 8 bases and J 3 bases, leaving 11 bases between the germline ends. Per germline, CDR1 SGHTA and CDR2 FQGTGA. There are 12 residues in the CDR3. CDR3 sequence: CASLRPLYEQYF. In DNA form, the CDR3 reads TGTGCCAGCCTCCGCCCCCTCTACGAGCAGTACTTC.

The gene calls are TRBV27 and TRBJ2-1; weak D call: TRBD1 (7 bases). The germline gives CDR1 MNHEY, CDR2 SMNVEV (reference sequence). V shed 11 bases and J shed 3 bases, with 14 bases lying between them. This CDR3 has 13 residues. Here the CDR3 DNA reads TGTGCCTCAGGGGGGTCTATCTACAATGAGCAGTTCTTC. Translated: CASGGSIYNEQFF.